The 30 T cell receptor beta chains given below trace back to one sample, sequenced in a study of shared clonotypes between healthy human individuals. Profiling relied on immunoSEQ multiplex PCR, and the TCRdb table lists in-frame clones only, not all of them. The repertoire holds more than 1,200,000 clones, with approximately 98.5% as singletons. Sequencing was carried out using naive CD4+ T cells sorted from blood. Described subset: CD45RA+ positively selected. The receptors were gathered from a young man in good health.

The J gene is TRBJ2-3, the V gene TRBV9; 9 nucleotides align to TRBD2. J lost 1 base, V lost 6 bases, and 6 bases had no gene match. Germline CDR1 and CDR2: SGDLS and YYNGEE. The CDR3 contains 15 residues. The CDR3, as DNA: TGTGCCAGCACCGTTAGCGGGAGACGCACAGATACGCAGTATTTT. It is translated as CASTVSGRRTDTQYF.

V and J are TRBV19 and TRBJ1-2, with TRBD1 identical over 7 bases. Germline loops: CDR1 LNHDA, CDR2 SQIVND (reference sequence). The CDR3 contains 15 residues. Trimming took 1 base from V and 4 from J; bases not matched to a gene: 6. CDR3 coding DNA: TGTGCCAGTAGTATAGGTCGACAGGGACCCTATGGCTACACCTTC. Translating gives CASSIGRQGPYGYTF.

The chain employs TRBV30 and TRBJ2-2; either TRBD1 or TRBD2 may fit D (5 bases each). Germline CDR1 reads GTSNPN; CDR2 reads SVGIG (reference sequence). The ends were cut back, 2 bases at V and 10 bases at J, with 11 bases in the middle. The CDR3 is 12 residues long. CDR3 region: CAWSPGTPELFF. The CDR3 coding sequence is TGTGCCTGGAGTCCCGGGACCCCGGAGCTGTTTTTT.

J is TRBJ1-5 and V is TRBV5-5; TRBD1 agrees at 9 bases. Unmatched junction bases numbered 9, after V lost 0 bases and J lost 2 bases. Germline values: CDR1 SGHKS, CDR2 YYEKEE (reference sequence). This CDR3 has 18 residues. CDR3 nucleotides: TGTGCCAGCAGCTTGGGGACAGGGGATATCAGGGGCAATCAGCCCCAGCATTTT. Amino acid sequence: CASSLGTGDIRGNQPQHF.

This clone showed up just once. V usage is TRBV7-9 and J usage is TRBJ1-2; D is uncertain. Germline CDR1 is SEHNR and CDR2 is FQNEAQ (reference sequence). The CDR3 loop spans 13 amino acids. V was shortened by 5 bases and J by 4 bases, with 11 bases between the two germline ends. The CDR3 region is CASSPRMLYGYTF. CDR3 in DNA: TGTGCCAGCAGCCCCCGGATGCTCTATGGCTACACCTTC.

The chain couples TRBV6-5 to TRBJ2-3, with a tentative D call TRBD2 (5 bases). The CDR3 has 14 amino acids. The germline V and J ends were trimmed by 2 bases and 4 bases, with 10 bases remaining between them. The germline V gene encodes CDR1 MNHEY and CDR2 SVGAGI. The CDR3 bases are TGTGCCAGCAGTTACACTGGGAGCGCAGATACGCAGTATTTT. As protein: CASSYTGSADTQYF.

The chain is built from TRBV29-1 and TRBJ2-1; D is unclear. Trimming took 8 bases from V and 0 from J, leaving 11 bases between them. The CDR3 has 13 amino acids. The V gene's germline CDR1 is SQVTM and CDR2 ANQGSEA. The CDR3 here is CSHGESSYNEQFF. In DNA, the CDR3 is TGCAGCCACGGCGAGAGCTCCTACAATGAGCAGTTCTTC.

This clone was seen just once. This sequence joins TRBV6-5 and TRBJ2-3; 8 nucleotides align to TRBD2. This CDR3 is 16 amino acids long. V trimming: 2 bases; J trimming: 4 bases; junction bases outside the gene matches: 8. The germline V gene encodes CDR1 MNHEY and CDR2 SVGAGI. CDR3 in amino acids: CASSYGAGGLADTQYF. The DNA for the CDR3 is TGTGCCAGCAGTTACGGGGCGGGAGGTCTGGCAGATACGCAGTATTTT.

The J gene is TRBJ2-7, the V gene TRBV19; D may match TRBD1 or TRBD2 (5 bases each). CDR3 length: 18 amino acids. The germline V gene has CDR1 LNHDA and CDR2 SQIVND (reference sequence). Trimming took off 4 bases at V and 2 bases at J, with 24 bases between the two ends. In DNA form, the CDR3 reads TGTGCCAGTAGTACCATGCCTATAACGGGACGACTGGCCTACGAGCAGTACTTC. Protein product: CASSTMPITGRLAYEQYF.

The gene calls are TRBV27 and TRBJ1-5; 7 bases are shared with TRBD1. Per the germline V gene, CDR1 is MNHEY and CDR2 is SMNVEV (reference sequence). Trimming took 5 bases from V and 7 from J; bases not matched to a gene: 11. This CDR3 has 15 amino acids. This CDR3 is CASSPTQTGWQPQHF. CDR3 nucleotides: TGTGCCAGCAGTCCCACCCAGACAGGGTGGCAGCCCCAGCATTTT.

As for this clone: This CDR3 is also generated by other DNA sequences in the sample. The CDR3 DNA sequence: TGCGCCAGCAGCTCCAACTCTGGGGCCAACGTCCTGACTTTC. Encoded protein: CASSSNSGANVLTF. The chain couples TRBV5-1 to TRBJ2-6; D is uncertain. Germline V gives CDR1 SGHRS, CDR2 YFSETQ. Deletions cut 3 bases from V and 0 bases from J, with 4 bases between. The CDR3 has 14 amino acids. The full variable domain, completed using reference TRBV5-1 and TRBJ2-6, is KAGVTQTPRYLIKTRGQQVTLSCSPISGHRSVSWYQQTPGQGLQFLFEYFSETQRNKGNFPGRFSGRQFSNSRSEMNVSTLELGDSALYLCASSSNSGANVLTFGAGSRLTVL.

The chain employs TRBV6-1 and TRBJ2-3, with D unresolved. The germline V gene encodes CDR1 MNHNS and CDR2 SASEGT. V was cut by 2 bases and J by 4 bases, with 13 bases left in between. The CDR3 is 15 amino acids. CDR3 in amino acids: CASSELRVGSDTQYF. The CDR3 region has the DNA TGTGCCAGCAGTGAATTGCGAGTGGGGTCAGATACGCAGTATTTT.

This clone was detected once. The rearrangement joins TRBV7-9 to TRBJ1-1, with TRBD1 as a possible D gene (6 bases). Trimming removed 5 bases at V and 1 base at J, with 11 bases between. Germline V lookup: CDR1 SEHNR, CDR2 FQNEAQ (reference sequence). CDR3 length: 14 amino acids. The CDR3 DNA is TGTGCCAGCAGCCTTAACAGGGAGAACACTGAAGCTTTCTTT. Its protein is CASSLNRENTEAFF.

The rearrangement links TRBV25-1 to TRBJ1-1, with TRBD1 as a possible D gene (5 bases). V was cut by 7 bases and J by 5 bases, with 8 bases left in between. The CDR3 is 11 amino acids. Germline values: CDR1 MGHDK, CDR2 SYGVNS. This CDR3 reads CASTGGTEAFF. In DNA, the CDR3 is TGTGCCAGCACCGGGGGGACTGAAGCTTTCTTT. The complete variable domain, with remaining parts taken from reference TRBV25-1 and TRBJ1-1, reads EADIYQTPRYLVIGTGKKITLECSQTMGHDKMYWYQQDPGMELHLIHYSYGVNSTEKGDLSSESTVSRIRTEHFPLTLESARPSHTSQYLCASTGGTEAFFGQGTRLTVV.

The J gene is TRBJ2-2, the V gene TRBV28; D gene unclear. Trimming removed 2 bases at V and 3 bases at J, with 10 bases between. Germline CDR1 MDHEN, CDR2 SYDVKM. The length of the CDR3 is 15 residues. CDR3: CASSLGVSDTGELFF. The CDR3 region has the DNA TGTGCCAGCAGTTTAGGGGTTTCTGACACCGGGGAGCTGTTTTTT.

The chain links TRBV29-1 to TRBJ2-5; D may be TRBD2 (5 bases). Trimming left V 3 bases short and J 5 bases short, with 13 bases between. The CDR3 has 13 amino acids. The germline gives CDR1 SQVTM, CDR2 ANQGSEA. The DNA for the CDR3 is TGCAGCGTTGACGGGATAGAAAGGGAGACCCAGTACTTC. Protein product: CSVDGIERETQYF.

The V gene is TRBV12-5, the J gene TRBJ2-3, with a possible D match to TRBD1 (5 bases). Germline CDR1 LGHNT, CDR2 FRNRAP. The CDR3 has 14 amino acids. Trimming shortened V by 7 bases and J by 0 bases, and 11 bases separated the two germline ends. The CDR3 DNA is TGTGCTAGTGCCCGTACAGGAAGCACAGATACGCAGTATTTT. Protein sequence: CASARTGSTDTQYF.

This chain links TRBV9 with TRBJ2-3; 7 bases match TRBD2. The CDR3 runs 17 residues. Germline values: CDR1 SGDLS, CDR2 YYNGEE. V lost 0 bases to trimming and J lost 9 bases; unmatched junction nucleotides: 16. The CDR3 protein is CASSVDPASGLVETQYF. CDR3 nucleotide sequence: TGTGCCAGCAGCGTAGATCCGGCTAGCGGCCTCGTGGAGACGCAGTATTTT.

This chain joins TRBV10-1 and TRBJ1-5; D gene uncertain. The CDR3 runs to 13 residues. V lost 0 bases and J lost 7, with 7 bases in between. Germline assignment: CDR1 WNHNN and CDR2 SYGVQD (reference sequence). The CDR3 DNA reads as TGCGCCAGCAGTGAGTCGTCATCCCAGCCCCAGCATTTT. Translated, it gives CASSESSSQPQHF.

The V gene is TRBV29-1, the J gene TRBJ1-1, with a possible D match to TRBD1 (6 bases). With 6 bases removed from V and 4 bases from J, the gap between germline ends came to 15 bases. This CDR3 is built from 13 residues. Germline V gene lookup returns CDR1 SQVTM and CDR2 ANQGSEA. The CDR3 sequence: CSVSRRGSTEAFF. The CDR3 coding sequence is TGCAGCGTCTCGCGGAGGGGGAGCACTGAAGCTTTCTTT.

The rearrangement links TRBV2 to TRBJ1-5, with D perhaps TRBD1 (6 bases). CDR1 and CDR2 (germline): SNHLY, FYNNEI. V gave up 1 base and J gave up 0 bases, with 16 bases separating them. CDR3 length equals 18 residues. The CDR3 sequence: CASSEGTGFGYSNQPQHF. For the CDR3, the DNA is TGTGCCAGCAGTGAAGGAACAGGGTTCGGGTATAGCAATCAGCCCCAGCATTTT.

This chain joins TRBV19 and TRBJ1-5, with D hard to call. Trimming pared 8 bases from V and 1 base from J, leaving 9 bases between. Germline CDR1 and CDR2: LNHDA and SQIVND (reference sequence). CDR3 length equals 13 residues. CDR3 sequence reads: CASADISNQPQHF. In DNA, the CDR3 is TGTGCCAGTGCCGACATAAGCAATCAGCCCCAGCATTTT.

Regarding this clone: Other DNA sequences from this sample encode an identical CDR3 as well. The V and J genes are TRBV9 and TRBJ2-5; D gene ambiguous. V was pared by 0 bases and J by 1 base, with 4 bases between. CDR3 length: 13 residues. Germline V CDR1 and CDR2: SGDLS, YYNGEE. CDR3 residues: CASSVDPQETQYF. The CDR3 region has the DNA TGTGCCAGCAGCGTAGATCCCCAAGAGACCCAGTACTTC.

CDR3 amino acids: CASYDFQETQYF. The DNA of the CDR3 is TGTGCCAGCTATGACTTCCAAGAGACCCAGTACTTC. The chain carries TRBV2 and TRBJ2-5, with unresolved D. The CDR3 contains 12 residues. Trimming shortened V by 8 bases and J by 1 base, and 8 bases separated the two germline ends. Germline CDR1 SNHLY, CDR2 FYNNEI.

This chain uses TRBV7-6 with TRBJ1-2, with 7 bases aligning to TRBD1. V shed 2 bases, J shed 3 bases, and the junction held 6 bases outside the gene matches. Per germline, CDR1 SGHVS and CDR2 FNYEAQ. CDR3 length: 15 amino acids. The CDR3 spells CASSLSGTAYYGYTF. Here the CDR3 DNA reads TGTGCCAGCAGCTTATCCGGGACAGCTTACTATGGCTACACCTTC.

Here the CDR3 reads CASSSLADSYEQYF. The CDR3 DNA follows: TGTGCCAGCAGTTCCTTAGCGGACTCCTACGAGCAGTACTTC. The chain has TRBV27 and TRBJ2-7; possible D gene TRBD2, 6 bases. The germline V gene has CDR1 MNHEY and CDR2 SMNVEV (reference sequence). The CDR3 has 14 residues. Trimming left V 4 bases short and J 0 bases short, with 10 bases between.

This clone has a single count. The CDR3 region is CASSTTSPPLNEQFF. The CDR3 coding sequence is TGTGCCAGCAGCACCACTAGCCCTCCTTTAAATGAGCAGTTCTTC. The J gene is TRBJ2-1, the V gene TRBV13, with a possible D match to TRBD2 (6 bases). Trimming took 5 bases from V and 7 from J, leaving 18 bases between them. The CDR3 is 15 residues long. Germline V lookup: CDR1 PRHDT, CDR2 FYEKMQ (reference sequence). Full variable domain (rest looked up from reference TRBV13 and TRBJ2-1): AAGVIQSPRHLIKEKRETATLKCYPIPRHDTVYWYQQGPGQDPQFLISFYEKMQSDKGSIPDRFSAQQFSDYHSELNMSSLELGDSALYFCASSTTSPPLNEQFFGPGTRLTVL.

This chain connects TRBV19 to TRBJ1-4; possible D gene TRBD1, 5 bases. CDR1 LNHDA and CDR2 SQIVND come from the germline V gene (reference sequence). The CDR3 extends over 15 amino acids. Trimming removed 5 bases from V and 14 bases from J, with 24 bases in between. Written as DNA, the CDR3 is TGTGCCAGTAGTTTTCCGGGGGTGACGGCGGGGAGGCTGTTTTTT. As protein: CASSFPGVTAGRLFF.

The rearrangement uses TRBV28 and TRBJ2-3, with D perhaps TRBD2 (5 bases). The CDR3 totals 15 residues. The germline gives CDR1 MDHEN, CDR2 SYDVKM. Trimming shortened V by 7 bases and J by 4 bases, and 18 bases separated the two germline ends. The CDR3 loop is CASTTPSGISDTQYF. Here the CDR3 DNA reads TGTGCCAGCACCACGCCCTCCGGGATCTCAGATACGCAGTATTTT.

The rearrangement joins TRBV9 to TRBJ2-1, with D possibly TRBD1 on 6 matching bases. The CDR3 is 16 amino acids. The germline V gene has CDR1 SGDLS and CDR2 YYNGEE. V was trimmed by 7 bases and J by 2 bases, leaving 19 bases between them. The DNA for the CDR3 is TGTGCCAGCGCCCAGGCCCCACAGGGAACCTACAATGAGCAGTTCTTC. Its protein product is CASAQAPQGTYNEQFF.